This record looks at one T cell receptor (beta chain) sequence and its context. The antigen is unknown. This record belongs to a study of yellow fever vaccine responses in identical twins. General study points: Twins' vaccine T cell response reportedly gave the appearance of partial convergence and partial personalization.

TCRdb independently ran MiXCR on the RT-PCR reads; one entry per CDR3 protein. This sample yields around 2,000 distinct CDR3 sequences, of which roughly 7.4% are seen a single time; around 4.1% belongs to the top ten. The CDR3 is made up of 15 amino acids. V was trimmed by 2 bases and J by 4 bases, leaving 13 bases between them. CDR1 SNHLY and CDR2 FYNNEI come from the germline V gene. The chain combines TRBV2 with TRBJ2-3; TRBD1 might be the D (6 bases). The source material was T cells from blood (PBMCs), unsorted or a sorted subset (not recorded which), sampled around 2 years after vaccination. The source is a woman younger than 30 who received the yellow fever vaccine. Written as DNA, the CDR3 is TGTGCCAGCAGTGAATCTGGGGGCGAGTCAGATACGCAGTATTTT. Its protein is CASSESGGESDTQYF.